This T cell receptor (beta chain) was identified during a study of T cells in Graves' hyperthyroidism and ophthalmopathy. Uncontrolled infections, other autoimmune diseases, pregnancy or lactation led to exclusion of patients. Diagnosing involved the use of clinical symptoms, serum thyroxine and TRAb, thyroid ultrasound and orbital computed tomography. This clonotype was picked up many times. The germline V and J ends were trimmed by 3 bases and 2 bases, with 15 bases remaining between them. The CDR3 is 16 residues long. Germline-derived CDR1 and CDR2 are KGHDR and SFDVKD. From RNA transcripts, TCR beta CDR3 regions were amplified. RT-PCR in the first round (using the HTBI primer set) targeted the TCR CDR3. TCRdb re-called the multiplex PCR reads through MiXCR, storing one row per CDR3 protein. Found here are 350,000 to 450,000 distinct CDR3 sequences, about an eighth of them singletons; the top ten hold approximately 29%.

Specimen: blood. The V and J genes are TRBV24-1 and TRBJ2-5; possible D gene TRBD1, 6 bases. The receptor was derived from a man aged 45 to 65 with Graves' ophthalmopathy. CDR3 sequence: CATSDKGVGTQETQYF. CDR3 in DNA: TGTGCCACCAGTGATAAGGGGGTGGGAACGCAAGAGACCCAGTACTTC.